The 14 T cell receptor beta chains presented below share a single source sample, sequenced in a study of regulatory T cells in long-lasting Graves disease. Arm-PCR of CDR3 regions with iRepertoire HTBI primers generated TCR beta libraries. TCRdb re-analysed the multiplex PCR reads in MiXCR, keeping a single row per CDR3 protein. The table includes 540,000 or so distinct CDR3 sequences, roughly 13% detected once. Specified time point: newly diagnosed GD, antithyroid drugs for less than 3 months. The TCR library was prepared using RNA isolated from PBMCs. These data also formed part of another study, on T cells in Graves' hyperthyroidism and ophthalmopathy.

The sample here was peripheral blood mononuclear cells (PBMCs), taken at new diagnosis, from a patient treated with antithyroid drugs. The receptor source for this set is a man in his thirties or forties with Graves disease.

This clonotype was seen ten or more times. The rearrangement uses TRBV11-2 and TRBJ2-5, with D perhaps matching TRBD1 (6 bases). From germline, CDR1 is SGHAT and CDR2 FQNNGV. This CDR3 region has 15 residues. Trimming took off 5 bases at V and 5 bases at J, with 18 bases between the two ends. CDR3: CASSALGGPWETQYF. In nucleotides, the CDR3 is TGTGCCAGCAGCGCTCTTGGGGGCCCATGGGAGACCCAGTACTTC.

This sequence joins TRBV10-3 and TRBJ2-3; 7 positions match TRBD1. The CDR3 covers 15 residues. The V segment lost 4 bases and the J segment 0 bases; nucleotides outside the gene matches: 4. Per germline, CDR1 ENHRY and CDR2 SYGVKD. CDR3 sequence reads: CAISARTGSTDTQYF. In nucleotides, the CDR3 is TGTGCCATCAGTGCGAGGACAGGAAGCACAGATACGCAGTATTTT.

Points on this clonotype: One base away lies a much larger clone, so this may be a sequencing read error. The rearrangement links TRBV9 to TRBJ2-5; D may be TRBD2 (6 bases). Germline CDR1 SGDLS, CDR2 YYNGEE. The CDR3 extends over 15 amino acids. The CDR3 DNA follows: TGTGCCAGCAGCGTAAGCGCGGGAAATCAAGAGATCCAGTACTTC. Translating it yields CASSVSAGNQEIQYF.

Note on this clonotype: A much larger clonotype is one base distant, so this may be a read error. The rearrangement links TRBV19 to TRBJ2-7, with D hard to call. CDR3 size: 14 residues. V shed 5 bases and J shed 3 bases, with 14 bases lying between them. Germline values: CDR1 LNHDA, CDR2 SQIVND (reference sequence). This CDR3 reads CASSSRVTNYEQYF. The CDR3 nucleotides are TGTGCCAGTAGTTCTCGGGTCACCAACTACGAGCAGTACTTC. Full variable domain (missing parts from reference TRBV19 and TRBJ2-7): DGGITQSPKYLFRKEGQNVTLSCEQNLNHDAMYWYRQDPGQGLRLIYYSQIVNDFQKGDIAEGYSVSREKKESFPLTVTSAQKNPTAFYLCASSSRVTNYEQYFGPGTRLTVT.

This clonotype was recorded at least ten times. V gene TRBV29-1 combines with J gene TRBJ2-7, with 8 bases that match TRBD2. The germline CDR1 and CDR2 sequences are SQVTM and ANQGSEA. There are 14 residues in the CDR3. With V trimmed by 6 bases and J by 6 bases, 13 bases remained unmatched. This CDR3 is CSVLAGGRVSEQYF. The CDR3 DNA reads as TGCAGCGTCCTGGCGGGAGGCCGAGTGAGCGAGCAGTACTTC.

This clonotype has a handful of counts. The V call is TRBV4-2, the J call TRBJ2-5, with no clear D. Germline V CDR1 and CDR2: LGHNA, YNFKEQ. Trimming cost V 1 base and J 3 bases, with 9 bases left between them. This CDR3 has 14 residues. The CDR3 is CASSQVEAKETQYF. CDR3 DNA: TGTGCCAGCAGCCAAGTCGAGGCGAAAGAGACCCAGTACTTC.

This clonotype has more than one count but fewer than ten. The genes are TRBV6-2 or TRBV6-3 and TRBJ2-1, with 14 nucleotides matching TRBD2. The CDR3 extends over 17 amino acids. V gave up 5 bases and J gave up 1 base; unmatched junction bases: 4. CDR1 and CDR2 (germline): MNHEY, SVGEGT. The CDR3 loop reads CASSGTSGSFSYNEQFF. The CDR3 DNA reads TGTGCCAGCAGTGGGACTAGCGGGAGTTTTTCCTACAATGAGCAGTTCTTC.

The rearrangement links TRBV24-1 to TRBJ2-3; TRBD1 matches at 10 bases. The CDR3 contains 14 residues. V trimming: 9 bases; J trimming: 6 bases; junction bases outside the gene matches: 8. Germline assignment: CDR1 KGHDR and CDR2 SFDVKD. The CDR3 DNA reads TGTGCCACCGGTCTGACAGGGGGCGAGGATACGCAGTATTTT. Its translation is CATGLTGGEDTQYF.

This clonotype was seen at least ten times. The rearrangement uses TRBV2 and TRBJ1-1; tentative D call: TRBD1 (5 bases). This CDR3 contains 13 residues. Germline-derived CDR1 and CDR2 are SNHLY and FYNNEI. The V end was cut by 8 bases, the J end by 4 bases, with 14 bases between. In DNA, the CDR3 is TGTGCCAGCCAAGGAGGGGAGGGCACTGAAGCTTTCTTT. This encodes CASQGGEGTEAFF.

This clonotype was counted many times. V is TRBV12-3 or TRBV12-4 and J is TRBJ2-3, with 8 bases aligning to TRBD2. The CDR3 consists of 14 residues. The V segment lost 3 bases and the J segment 3 bases; nucleotides outside the gene matches: 2. CDR3 residues: CASSLTSETDTQYF. CDR3 coding DNA: TGTGCCAGCAGTTTGACTAGCGAGACAGATACGCAGTATTTT.

This clonotype was seen many times. This sequence joins TRBV13 and TRBJ2-7; D might be TRBD1 (6 bases). The germline gives CDR1 PRHDT, CDR2 FYEKMQ (reference sequence). Trimming took 5 bases from V and 3 from J, leaving 14 bases between them. The CDR3 contains 14 residues. CDR3 in DNA: TGTGCCAGCAGCCAGGGGACGGAAGGCTACGAGCAGTACTTC. Translated: CASSQGTEGYEQYF.

In its sample, this clonotype was seen many times. The V gene is TRBV5-1, the J gene TRBJ2-7, with D unresolved. The CDR3 totals 14 residues. Trimming removed 0 bases at V and 7 bases at J, with 14 bases between. CDR1 is SGHRS, CDR2 YFSETQ, per germline. The CDR3 DNA sequence: TGCGCCAGCAGCTTGGTCCCTCGCGGTGGAGAGCAGTACTTC. Protein product: CASSLVPRGGEQYF.

This clonotype was seen at least ten times. This rearrangement joins TRBV2 to TRBJ2-1; perhaps TRBD2 as D (6 bases). Trimming cost V 6 bases and J 0 bases, with 12 bases left between them. This CDR3 has 15 residues. Germline CDR1 SNHLY, CDR2 FYNNEI. The CDR3 region has the DNA TGTGCCAGCAGGGAGGGGTTAAGCTCCTACAATGAGCAGTTCTTC. Encoded protein: CASREGLSSYNEQFF.

On this clonotype itself: A much larger clone differs from this one at a single base, so this may be a read error. The V gene is TRBV2, the J gene TRBJ2-1, with 7 bases that match TRBD1. There are 16 residues in the CDR3. The junction had 19 bases not matched to a gene; V was cut back by 6 bases and J by 11 bases. Germline values: CDR1 SNHLY, CDR2 FYNNEI. The CDR3 DNA reads as TGTGCCAGCAGCGCTTCACCGGGACAGTCGGGCAGTAAGCAGTTCTTC. This encodes CASSASPGQSGSKQFF.